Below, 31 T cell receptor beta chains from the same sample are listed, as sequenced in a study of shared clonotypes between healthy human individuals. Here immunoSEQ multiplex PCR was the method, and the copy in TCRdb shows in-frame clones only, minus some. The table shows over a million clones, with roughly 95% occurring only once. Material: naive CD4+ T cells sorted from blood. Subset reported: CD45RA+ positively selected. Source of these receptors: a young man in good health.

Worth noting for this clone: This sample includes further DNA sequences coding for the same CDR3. Here the CDR3 DNA reads TGCGCCAGCAGCTTGGGCGGAGGGTACGGCTACACCTTC. It encodes CASSLGGGYGYTF. The rearrangement joins TRBV5-1 to TRBJ1-2, with D unclear. This CDR3 has 13 amino acids. Germline V gene sequence: CDR1 SGHRS, CDR2 YFSETQ. Between the trimmed V and J ends, which lost 0 bases and 8 bases, there was a span of 11 bases. The full variable domain, rest sourced from reference TRBV5-1 and TRBJ1-2, is KAGVTQTPRYLIKTRGQQVTLSCSPISGHRSVSWYQQTPGQGLQFLFEYFSETQRNKGNFPGRFSGRQFSNSRSEMNVSTLELGDSALYLCASSLGGGYGYTFGSGTRLTVV.

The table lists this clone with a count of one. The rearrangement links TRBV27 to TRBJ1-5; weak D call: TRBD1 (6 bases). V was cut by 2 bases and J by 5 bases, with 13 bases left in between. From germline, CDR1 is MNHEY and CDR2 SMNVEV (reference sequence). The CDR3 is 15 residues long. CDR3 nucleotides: TGTGCCAGCAGTTTAGGGAGACAGGTGGATCAGCCCCAGCATTTT. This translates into CASSLGRQVDQPQHF.

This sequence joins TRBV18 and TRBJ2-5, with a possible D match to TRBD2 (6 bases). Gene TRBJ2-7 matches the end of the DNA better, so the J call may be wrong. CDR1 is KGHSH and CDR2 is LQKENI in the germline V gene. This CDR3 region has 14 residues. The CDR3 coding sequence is TGTGCCAGCTCACCGTCCGGGCGGGAATACGAGCAGTACTTC. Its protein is CASSPSGREYEQYF.

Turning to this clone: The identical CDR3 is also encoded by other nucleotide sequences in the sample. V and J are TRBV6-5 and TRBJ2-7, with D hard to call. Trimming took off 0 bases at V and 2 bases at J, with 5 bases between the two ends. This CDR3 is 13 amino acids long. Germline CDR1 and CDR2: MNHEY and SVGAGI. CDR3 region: CASSYSGTYEQYF. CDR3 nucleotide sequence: TGTGCCAGCAGTTACTCAGGTACCTACGAGCAGTACTTC.

CDR3: CASSRQGMRAEAFF. CDR3 nucleotide sequence: TGTGCCAGCTCTCGCCAGGGGATGAGGGCTGAAGCTTTCTTT. The chain carries TRBV18 and TRBJ1-1; maybe TRBD1 (6 bases). V lost 6 bases, J lost 6 bases, and 17 bases lay in between. Per the germline V gene, CDR1 is KGHSH and CDR2 is LQKENI. This CDR3 is 14 amino acids long.

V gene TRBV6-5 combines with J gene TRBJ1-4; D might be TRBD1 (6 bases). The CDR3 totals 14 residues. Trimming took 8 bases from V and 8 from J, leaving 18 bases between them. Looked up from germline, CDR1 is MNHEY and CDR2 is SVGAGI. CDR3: CASGQQGSREKLFF. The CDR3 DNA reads TGTGCCAGCGGCCAACAGGGATCTAGGGAAAAACTGTTTTTT.

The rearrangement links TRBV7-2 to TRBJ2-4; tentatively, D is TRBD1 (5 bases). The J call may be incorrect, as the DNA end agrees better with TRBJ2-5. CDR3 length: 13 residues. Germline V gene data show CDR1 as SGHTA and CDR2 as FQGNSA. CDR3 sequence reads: CASSLAPDRTQYF. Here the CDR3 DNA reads TGTGCCAGCAGCCTGGCTCCTGACAGGACCCAGTACTTC.

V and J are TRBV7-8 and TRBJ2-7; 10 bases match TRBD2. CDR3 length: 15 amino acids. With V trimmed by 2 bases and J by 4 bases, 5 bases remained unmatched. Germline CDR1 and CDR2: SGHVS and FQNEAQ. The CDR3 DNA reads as TGTGCCAGCAGCTTAATTGGGACTAGCGAGTACGAGCAGTACTTC. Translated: CASSLIGTSEYEQYF.

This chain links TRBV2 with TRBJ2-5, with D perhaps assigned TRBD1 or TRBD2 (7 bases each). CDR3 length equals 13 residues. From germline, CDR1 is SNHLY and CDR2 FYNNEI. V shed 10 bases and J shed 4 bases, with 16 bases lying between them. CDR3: CATQGGALETQYF. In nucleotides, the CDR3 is TGTGCCACCCAGGGGGGGGCTCTAGAGACCCAGTACTTC.

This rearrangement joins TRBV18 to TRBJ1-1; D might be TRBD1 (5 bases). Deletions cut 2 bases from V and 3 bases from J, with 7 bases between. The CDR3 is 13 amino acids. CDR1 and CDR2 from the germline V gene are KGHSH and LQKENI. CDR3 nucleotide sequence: TGTGCCAGCTCACCAATGGGGGACACTGAAGCTTTCTTT. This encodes CASSPMGDTEAFF.

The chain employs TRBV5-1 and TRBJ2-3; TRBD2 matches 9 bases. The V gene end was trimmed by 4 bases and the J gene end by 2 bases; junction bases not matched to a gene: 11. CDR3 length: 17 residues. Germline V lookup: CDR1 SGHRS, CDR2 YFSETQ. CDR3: CASSKTLAGANTDTQYF. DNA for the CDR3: TGCGCCAGCAGCAAGACATTAGCGGGGGCCAACACAGATACGCAGTATTTT.

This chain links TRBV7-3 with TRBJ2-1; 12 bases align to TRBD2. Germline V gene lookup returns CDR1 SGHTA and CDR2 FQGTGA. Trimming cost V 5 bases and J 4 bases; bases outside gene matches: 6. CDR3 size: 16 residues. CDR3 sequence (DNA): TGTGCCAGCAGCCCAGGACTAGCGGGACAATACAATGAGCAGTTCTTC. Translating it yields CASSPGLAGQYNEQFF.

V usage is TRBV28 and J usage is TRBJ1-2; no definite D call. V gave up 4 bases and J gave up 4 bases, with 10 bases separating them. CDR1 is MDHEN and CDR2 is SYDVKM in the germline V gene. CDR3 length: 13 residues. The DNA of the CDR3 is TGTGCCAGCAGTTCGCGGTATTTCTATGGCTACACCTTC. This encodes CASSSRYFYGYTF.

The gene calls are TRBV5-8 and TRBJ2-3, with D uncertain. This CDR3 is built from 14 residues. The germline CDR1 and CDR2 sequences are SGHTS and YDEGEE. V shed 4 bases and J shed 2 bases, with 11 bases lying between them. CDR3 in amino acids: CASSPGGLTDTQYF. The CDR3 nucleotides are TGTGCCAGCAGCCCCGGTGGCCTCACAGATACGCAGTATTTT. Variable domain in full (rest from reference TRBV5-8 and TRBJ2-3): EAGVTQSPTHLIKTRGQQATLRCSPISGHTSVYWYQQALGLGLQFLLWYDEGEERNRGNFPPRFSGRQFPNYSSELNVNALELEDSALYLCASSPGGLTDTQYFGPGTRLTVL.

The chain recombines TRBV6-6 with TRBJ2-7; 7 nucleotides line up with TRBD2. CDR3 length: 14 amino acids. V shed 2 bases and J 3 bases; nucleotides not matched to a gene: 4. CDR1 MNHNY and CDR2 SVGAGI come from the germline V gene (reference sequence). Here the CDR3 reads CASSYGGSVYEQYF. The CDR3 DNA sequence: TGTGCCAGCAGTTACGGCGGGAGTGTCTACGAGCAGTACTTC.

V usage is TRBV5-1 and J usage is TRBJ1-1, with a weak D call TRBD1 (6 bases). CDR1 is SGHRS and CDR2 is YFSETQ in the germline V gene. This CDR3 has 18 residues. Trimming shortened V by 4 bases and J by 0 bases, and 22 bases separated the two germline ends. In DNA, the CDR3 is TGCGCCAGCAGCCTACCCGGGACAATTGATAGCATGAACACTGAAGCTTTCTTT. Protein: CASSLPGTIDSMNTEAFF.

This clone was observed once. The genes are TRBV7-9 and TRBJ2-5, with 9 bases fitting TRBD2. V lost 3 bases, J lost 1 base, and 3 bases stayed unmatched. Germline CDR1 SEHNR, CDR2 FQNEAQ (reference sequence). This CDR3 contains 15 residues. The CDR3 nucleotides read TGTGCCAGCAGCTTGACTAGCGGAATCCAAGAGACCCAGTACTTC. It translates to CASSLTSGIQETQYF.

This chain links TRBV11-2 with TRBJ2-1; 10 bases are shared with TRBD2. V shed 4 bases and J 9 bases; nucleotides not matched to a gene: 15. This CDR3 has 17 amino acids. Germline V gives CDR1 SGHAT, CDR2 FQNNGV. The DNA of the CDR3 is TGTGCCAGCAGCTCTCGTCCCAGCGGGAGGGCCTCGTCTGAGCAGTTCTTC. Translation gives CASSSRPSGRASSEQFF.

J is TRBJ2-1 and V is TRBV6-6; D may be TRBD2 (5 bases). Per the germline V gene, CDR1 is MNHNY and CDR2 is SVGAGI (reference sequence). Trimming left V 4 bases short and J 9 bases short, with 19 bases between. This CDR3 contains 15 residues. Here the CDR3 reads CASSSVSGKNSEQFF. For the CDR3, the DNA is TGTGCCAGCAGTTCAGTGTCCGGGAAAAACAGTGAGCAGTTCTTC.

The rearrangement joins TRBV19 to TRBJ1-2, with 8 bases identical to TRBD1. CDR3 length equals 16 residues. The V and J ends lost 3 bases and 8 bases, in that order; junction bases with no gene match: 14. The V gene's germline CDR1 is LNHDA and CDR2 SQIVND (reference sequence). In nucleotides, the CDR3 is TGTGCCAGTAGTATCGACGCGACAGGGGCGCCTGGCGGCTACACCTTC. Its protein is CASSIDATGAPGGYTF.

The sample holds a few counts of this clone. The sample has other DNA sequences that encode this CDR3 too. The CDR3 sequence: CASSEVSNQPQHF. In DNA form, the CDR3 reads TGTGCCAGCAGTGAAGTTAGCAATCAGCCCCAGCATTTT. The chain is built from TRBV6-1 and TRBJ1-5, with D unclear. The germline V gene encodes CDR1 MNHNS and CDR2 SASEGT. This CDR3 contains 13 residues. The V gene lost 1 base and the J gene lost 0 bases, with 1 base spanning the gap.

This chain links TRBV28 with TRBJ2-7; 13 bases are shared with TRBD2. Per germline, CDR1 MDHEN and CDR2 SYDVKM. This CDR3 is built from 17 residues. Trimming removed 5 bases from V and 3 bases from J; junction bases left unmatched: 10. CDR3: CASSAGLAGPKNYEQYF. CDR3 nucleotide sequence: TGTGCCAGCAGTGCGGGACTAGCGGGACCCAAGAACTACGAGCAGTACTTC.

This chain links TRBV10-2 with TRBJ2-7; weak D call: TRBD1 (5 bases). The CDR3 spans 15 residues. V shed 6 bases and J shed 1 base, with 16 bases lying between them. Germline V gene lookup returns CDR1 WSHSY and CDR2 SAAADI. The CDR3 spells CASSLGVLQSYEQYF. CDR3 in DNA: TGCGCCAGCAGCCTAGGGGTCCTGCAGTCCTACGAGCAGTACTTC.

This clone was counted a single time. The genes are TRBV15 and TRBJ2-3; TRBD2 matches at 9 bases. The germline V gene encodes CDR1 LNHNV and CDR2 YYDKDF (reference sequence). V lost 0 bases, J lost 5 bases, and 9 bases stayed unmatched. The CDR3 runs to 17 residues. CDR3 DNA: TGTGCCACCAGCAGAGACAAAGGCGGGAGGGCCGGAGATACGCAGTATTTT. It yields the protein CATSRDKGGRAGDTQYF.

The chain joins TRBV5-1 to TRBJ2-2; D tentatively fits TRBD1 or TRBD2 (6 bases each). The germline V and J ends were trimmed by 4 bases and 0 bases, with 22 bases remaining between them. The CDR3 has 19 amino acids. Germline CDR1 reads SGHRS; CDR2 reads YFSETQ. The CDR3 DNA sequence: TGCGCCAGCAGCCAAGACGGGGGCGAAATGTTCGCGAACACCGGGGAGCTGTTTTTT. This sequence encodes CASSQDGGEMFANTGELFF. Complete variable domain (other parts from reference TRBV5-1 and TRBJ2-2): KAGVTQTPRYLIKTRGQQVTLSCSPISGHRSVSWYQQTPGQGLQFLFEYFSETQRNKGNFPGRFSGRQFSNSRSEMNVSTLELGDSALYLCASSQDGGEMFANTGELFFGEGSRLTVL.

The CDR3 loop reads CASRWGQGAGELFF. CDR3 sequence (DNA): TGTGCCAGCCGTTGGGGACAGGGGGCCGGGGAGCTGTTTTTT. J is TRBJ2-2 and V is TRBV14; 11 nucleotides align to TRBD1. V was pared by 8 bases and J by 6 bases, with 5 bases of the junction left unmatched. The CDR3 spans 14 residues. CDR1 and CDR2 (germline): SGHDN, FVKESK. The full variable domain, rest sourced from reference TRBV14 and TRBJ2-2, is EAGVTQFPSHSVIEKGQTVTLRCDPISGHDNLYWYRRVMGKEIKFLLHFVKESKQDESGMPNNRFLAERTGGTYSTLKVQPAELEDSGVYFCASRWGQGAGELFFGEGSRLTVL.

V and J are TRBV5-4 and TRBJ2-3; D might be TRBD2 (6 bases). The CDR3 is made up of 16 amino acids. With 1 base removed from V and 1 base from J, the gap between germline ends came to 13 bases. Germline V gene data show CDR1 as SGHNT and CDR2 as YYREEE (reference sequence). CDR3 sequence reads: CASSLKPGVGTDTQYF. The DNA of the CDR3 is TGTGCCAGCAGCTTGAAGCCGGGAGTCGGCACAGATACGCAGTATTTT.

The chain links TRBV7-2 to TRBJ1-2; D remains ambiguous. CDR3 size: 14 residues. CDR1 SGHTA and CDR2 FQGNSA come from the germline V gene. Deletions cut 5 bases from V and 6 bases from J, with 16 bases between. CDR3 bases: TGTGCCAGCAGCCCCCGACCCCGGAGTGATGGCTACACCTTC. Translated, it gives CASSPRPRSDGYTF.

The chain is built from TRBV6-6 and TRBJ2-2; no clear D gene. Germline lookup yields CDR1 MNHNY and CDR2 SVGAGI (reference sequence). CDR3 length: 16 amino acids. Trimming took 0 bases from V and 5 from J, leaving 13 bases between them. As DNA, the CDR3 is TGTGCCAGCAGTTACTCTCCCCTGGCAGTAACCGGGGAGCTGTTTTTT. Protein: CASSYSPLAVTGELFF.

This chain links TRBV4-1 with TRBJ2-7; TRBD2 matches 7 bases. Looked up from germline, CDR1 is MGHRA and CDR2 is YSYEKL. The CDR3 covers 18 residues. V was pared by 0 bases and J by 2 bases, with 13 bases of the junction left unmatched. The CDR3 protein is CASSQDTGRASGAYEQYF. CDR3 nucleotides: TGCGCCAGCAGCCAAGATACGGGGAGGGCTAGCGGTGCCTACGAGCAGTACTTC.

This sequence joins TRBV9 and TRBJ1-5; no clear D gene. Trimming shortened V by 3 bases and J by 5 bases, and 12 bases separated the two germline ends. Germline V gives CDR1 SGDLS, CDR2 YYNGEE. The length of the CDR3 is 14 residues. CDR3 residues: CASSAGWRDQPQHF. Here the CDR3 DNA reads TGTGCCAGCAGCGCAGGTTGGCGTGATCAGCCCCAGCATTTT.